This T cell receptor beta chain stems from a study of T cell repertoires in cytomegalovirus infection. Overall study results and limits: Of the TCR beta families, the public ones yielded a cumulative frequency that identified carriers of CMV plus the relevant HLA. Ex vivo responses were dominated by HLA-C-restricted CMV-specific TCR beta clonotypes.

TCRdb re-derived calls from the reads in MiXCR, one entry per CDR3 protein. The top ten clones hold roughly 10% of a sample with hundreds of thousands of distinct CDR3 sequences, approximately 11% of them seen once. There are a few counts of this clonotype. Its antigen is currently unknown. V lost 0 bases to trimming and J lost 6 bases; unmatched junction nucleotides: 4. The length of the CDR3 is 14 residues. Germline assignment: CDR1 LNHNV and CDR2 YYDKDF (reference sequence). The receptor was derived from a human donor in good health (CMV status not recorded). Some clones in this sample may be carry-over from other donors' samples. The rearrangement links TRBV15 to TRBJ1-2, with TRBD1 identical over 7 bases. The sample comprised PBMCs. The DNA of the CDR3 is TGTGCCACCAGCAGAGATGAAGGGGGCAATGGCTACACCTTC. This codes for CATSRDEGGNGYTF.